These T cell receptor beta chains were read from a single sample in a study of cytomegalovirus exposure and HLA in healthy donors. Libraries were prepared by immunoSEQ multiplex PCR; TCRdb keeps only in-frame clonotypes and omits some of them. The table lists 50,000 to 65,000 clones, roughly 85% of them singletons. Sequencing used PBMCs. These receptors all come from a woman younger than 35 in good health and CMV-seronegative. CDR3s include the opening cysteine and the closing phenylalanine or tryptophan. A D gene is named only where the DNA matches it firmly. Part of the rows lack a size; the others show once, few, many or a class for expanded clones.

clone_size,d_call,j_call,v_call,cdr3_nt,cdr3_aa
NA,NA,TRBJ1-5,TRBV18,TGTGCCAGCTCACTAAGAGCCGGGAGTCGCAATCAGCCCCAGCATTTT,CASSLRAGSRNQPQHF
NA,TRBD2,TRBJ2-7,TRBV28,TGTGCCAGCACCGACCCCGCGGGGGGGCTAGGATACTTC,CASTDPAGGLGYF
once,TRBD1,TRBJ2-5,TRBV6-4,TGTGCCAGCAGTGAAGTCGCGACAGGGCGGGAGACCCAGTACTTC,CASSEVATGRETQYF
NA,TRBD2,TRBJ2-1,TRBV5-4,TGTGCCAGCAGCGGGACTAGCGGGAGGCCCTACAATGAGCAGTTCTTC,CASSGTSGRPYNEQFF
once,NA,TRBJ2-3,TRBV7-9,TGTGCCAGCAGCGCTAACGGGGGCACAGATACGCAGTATTTT,CASSANGGTDTQYF
NA,NA,TRBJ1-1,TRBV28,TGTGCCAGCAGTTTAAAGGCTGCAGGGTCTGAAGCTTTCTTT,CASSLKAAGSEAFF
few,TRBD2,TRBJ2-3,TRBV7-9,TGTGCCAGCAGCCAGACTAGCGGGAGGTCCCTTAGCACAGATACGCAGTATTTT,CASSQTSGRSLSTDTQYF
NA,TRBD1,TRBJ2-3,TRBV29-1,TGCAGCGTTGAAGAATGGGGACAGACTAGCACAGATACGCAGTATTTT,CSVEEWGQTSTDTQYF
NA,NA,TRBJ2-3,TRBV27,TGTGCCAGCAGTTTATTCTTCCTAACAGGACAAAGCACAGATACGCAGTATTTT,CASSLFFLTGQSTDTQYF
NA,NA,TRBJ2-1,TRBV18,TGTGCCAGCTCACCCGTTTGCCCCTATTGTGAGTTCCCACGCCCCATACGGGGGCAGTTCTTC,CASSPVCPYCEFPRPIRGQFF
NA,TRBD2,TRBJ2-2,TRBV6-4,TGTGCCAGCAGTGATTCTAGCGGGAACACCGGGGAGCTGTTTTTT,CASSDSSGNTGELFF
NA,NA,TRBJ2-7,TRBV7-8,TGTGCCAGCAGCTTAGGCCAGGGCTCCTCCTACGAGCAGTACTTC,CASSLGQGSSYEQYF
NA,NA,TRBJ1-2,TRBV5-6,TGTGCCAGCAGCTTGGGGCATTACGGGGGCTACACCTTC,CASSLGHYGGYTF
NA,NA,TRBJ1-2,TRBV5-1,TGCGCCAGCAGCATCGGGACAGGCTACACCTTC,CASSIGTGYTF
few,NA,TRBJ2-5,TRBV11-1,TGTGCCAGCAGCCCCCGCCAAGAGACCCAGTACTTC,CASSPRQETQYF
NA,TRBD1,TRBJ2-7,TRBV10-1,TGCGCCACCAACAAGGGACAGGGGTCCGAGCAGTACTTC,CATNKGQGSEQYF
NA,NA,TRBJ2-7,TRBV27,TGTGCCAGCAGCCCCCCGGGGGGCAGGGACGAGCAGTACTTC,CASSPPGGRDEQYF